The 2 T cell receptor beta chains reported below all come from one sample, sequenced in a study of blood T cells in healthy people across ages. With a J-beta primer mix and a sample-barcoded 5' primer, a second PCR ran about 6 to 11 cycles. TCRdb recomputed calls from the 5' RACE reads with MiXCR, one row per CDR3 protein. The sample consists of about 1.7 million distinct CDR3 sequences, roughly 27% of them appearing once. What was sequenced was blood. These receptors all stem from a woman in her 30s in good health.

The gene calls are TRBV3-1 and TRBJ2-1; tentatively, D is TRBD1 (6 bases). V was pared by 6 bases and J by 10 bases, with 13 bases between. The CDR3 is 12 amino acids. Germline-derived CDR1 and CDR2 are LGHDT and YNNKEL (reference sequence). CDR3 region: CASSDDRSEQFF. For the CDR3, the DNA is TGTGCCAGCAGTGACGACAGGTCCGAGCAGTTCTTC.

The rearrangement joins TRBV10-3 to TRBJ2-7, with D possibly being TRBD2 (6 bases). The CDR3 covers 13 residues. Trimming cost V 6 bases and J 2 bases, with 11 bases left between them. Germline lookup yields CDR1 ENHRY and CDR2 SYGVKD. The CDR3 loop is CAISPGGAYEQYF. The CDR3 DNA is TGTGCCATCAGCCCCGGGGGAGCCTACGAGCAGTACTTC.